The rows below give T cell receptor beta chains drawn from one sample of a study of blood T cell repertoires in COVID-19. Sequencing was performed with immunoSEQ multiplex PCR; in TCRdb, only in-frame clones are kept and a portion is missing. The sample lists tens of thousands of clones; 70% to 90% were seen once. The specimen sequenced was peripheral blood. The origin of the receptors is a man between 60 and 70 years old with COVID-19, enrolled during active disease. CDR3s include the opening cysteine and the closing phenylalanine or tryptophan. A D gene is named only where the DNA matches it firmly. Rows give clone size only sometimes, using once, few, many, or a class for an expanded clone.

d_call: -
v_call: TRBV6-6
j_call: TRBJ1-2
clone_size: -
cdr3_nt: TGTGCCAGCAGTTTCCTTGGAGACGGACAGAATGGCTACACCTTC
cdr3_aa: CASSFLGDGQNGYTF

d_call: -
v_call: TRBV2
j_call: TRBJ1-3
clone_size: -
cdr3_nt: TGTGCCAGCAGTGACCCGAGCTCTGGAAACACCATATATTTT
cdr3_aa: CASSDPSSGNTIYF

d_call: -
v_call: TRBV5-1
j_call: TRBJ1-2
clone_size: -
cdr3_nt: TGCGCCAGCAGCTTGAGTCAGAACTATGGCTACACCTTC
cdr3_aa: CASSLSQNYGYTF

d_call: TRBD1
v_call: TRBV11-2
j_call: TRBJ2-5
clone_size: -
cdr3_nt: TGTGCCAGCACGACCAGGACAGGGGGGACCCAGTACTTC
cdr3_aa: CASTTRTGGTQYF

d_call: TRBD1
v_call: TRBV19
j_call: TRBJ1-5
clone_size: -
cdr3_nt: TGTGCCAGTAGTATCGCGGACAGGGTAAATCAGCCCCAGCATTTT
cdr3_aa: CASSIADRVNQPQHF

d_call: TRBD1
v_call: TRBV7-9
j_call: TRBJ1-3
clone_size: -
cdr3_nt: TGTGCCAGCAGTAAACAGGGGGCATCTGGAAACACCATATATTTT
cdr3_aa: CASSKQGASGNTIYF

d_call: TRBD1
v_call: TRBV12-3/TRBV12-4
j_call: TRBJ1-4
clone_size: -
cdr3_nt: TGTGCCAGCAGGACAGGGGGTGAAAAACTGTTTTTT
cdr3_aa: CASRTGGEKLFF

d_call: -
v_call: TRBV6-6
j_call: TRBJ2-2
clone_size: -
cdr3_nt: TGTGCCAGCAACCCAGGTGGGCAGCCGAACACCGGGGAGCTGTTTTTT
cdr3_aa: CASNPGGQPNTGELFF

d_call: -
v_call: TRBV7-9
j_call: TRBJ1-5
clone_size: few
cdr3_nt: TGTGCCAGCAGCTTATTTCCCAGTTTGGGCAATCAGCCCCAGCATTTT
cdr3_aa: CASSLFPSLGNQPQHF

d_call: -
v_call: TRBV30
j_call: TRBJ1-2
clone_size: -
cdr3_nt: TGTGCCTGGGTTATGGGGCAGGGGATCTATGGCTACACCTTC
cdr3_aa: CAWVMGQGIYGYTF

d_call: -
v_call: TRBV9
j_call: TRBJ1-2
clone_size: -
cdr3_nt: TGTGCCAGCAGCGTAGCTAGAGGGGGCTACACCTTC
cdr3_aa: CASSVARGGYTF

d_call: -
v_call: TRBV6-4
j_call: TRBJ1-4
clone_size: -
cdr3_nt: TGTGCCAGCAGTCCAGAGGCAACTAATGAAAAACTGTTTTTT
cdr3_aa: CASSPEATNEKLFF

d_call: -
v_call: TRBV5-4
j_call: TRBJ1-3
clone_size: -
cdr3_nt: TGTGCCAGCAGCACGGGACTCAACTCTGGAAACACCATATATTTT
cdr3_aa: CASSTGLNSGNTIYF

d_call: -
v_call: TRBV29-1
j_call: TRBJ1-4
clone_size: -
cdr3_nt: TGCAGCGTTGAACACTATGCAACTAATGAAAAACTGTTTTTT
cdr3_aa: CSVEHYATNEKLFF

d_call: -
v_call: TRBV10-3
j_call: TRBJ2-4
clone_size: -
cdr3_nt: TGTGCCATCAGTGAGAAGGGGGACATTCAGTACTTC
cdr3_aa: CAISEKGDIQYF

d_call: TRBD1
v_call: TRBV30
j_call: TRBJ1-1
clone_size: -
cdr3_nt: TGTGCCTGGAGTTCCAACGACAGGGGGAACACTGAAGCTTTCTTT
cdr3_aa: CAWSSNDRGNTEAFF

d_call: -
v_call: TRBV5-4
j_call: TRBJ2-2
clone_size: few
cdr3_nt: TGTGCCAGCAGCTTGAATACCGACACCTTGCCTGGCACCGGGGAGCTGTTTTTT
cdr3_aa: CASSLNTDTLPGTGELFF

d_call: TRBD2
v_call: TRBV13
j_call: TRBJ2-1
clone_size: once
cdr3_nt: TGTGCCAGCAGCTCCTCGGGACTAGCGGGCCCAGTGAGGGCCAATGAGCAGTTCTTC
cdr3_aa: CASSSSGLAGPVRANEQFF

d_call: -
v_call: TRBV18
j_call: TRBJ2-1
clone_size: -
cdr3_nt: TGTGCCAGCTCCGTCGGGGTTAATGAGCAGTTCTTC
cdr3_aa: CASSVGVNEQFF

d_call: TRBD1
v_call: TRBV24-1
j_call: TRBJ1-4
clone_size: -
cdr3_nt: TGTGCCACCAACAGGGGGCGCGGGGAAAAACTGTTTTTT
cdr3_aa: CATNRGRGEKLFF

d_call: TRBD2
v_call: TRBV28
j_call: TRBJ2-5
clone_size: -
cdr3_nt: TGTGCCAGCAGTTATTCCCTAGCGGGGGGCTCACGAAAACGGGAGACCCAGTACTTC
cdr3_aa: CASSYSLAGGSRKRETQYF

d_call: TRBD2
v_call: TRBV4-1
j_call: TRBJ2-7
clone_size: -
cdr3_nt: TGCGCCAGCAGCCAAGTTTTTAGCGGGAGGGGCTACGAGCAGTACTTC
cdr3_aa: CASSQVFSGRGYEQYF

d_call: -
v_call: TRBV7-3
j_call: TRBJ2-2
clone_size: -
cdr3_nt: TGTGCCAGCAGCCGAAGGACTAATGACCGGGAGCTGTTTTTT
cdr3_aa: CASSRRTNDRELFF

d_call: -
v_call: TRBV24-1
j_call: TRBJ2-2
clone_size: -
cdr3_nt: TGTGCCACCAGTGATTCCCGGACAGTGAACACCGGGGAGCTGTTTTTT
cdr3_aa: CATSDSRTVNTGELFF

d_call: -
v_call: TRBV6-5
j_call: TRBJ1-3
clone_size: -
cdr3_nt: TGTGCCAGCAGTCACTTGAGTGGGGGGTCTGGAAACACCATATATTTT
cdr3_aa: CASSHLSGGSGNTIYF

d_call: TRBD1
v_call: TRBV6-5
j_call: TRBJ2-2
clone_size: -
cdr3_nt: TGTGCCAGCAGCGCCACAGGGGCGAACACCGGGGAGCTGTTTTTT
cdr3_aa: CASSATGANTGELFF

d_call: -
v_call: TRBV5-1
j_call: TRBJ1-5
clone_size: -
cdr3_nt: TGCGCCAGCAGCGCGGACGGGACTAATAATCAGCCCCAGCATTTT
cdr3_aa: CASSADGTNNQPQHF

d_call: TRBD1
v_call: TRBV5-1
j_call: TRBJ2-7
clone_size: -
cdr3_nt: TGCGCCAGCAGCGAGCGGCCACAGGGGGCCGAGCAGTACTTC
cdr3_aa: CASSERPQGAEQYF

d_call: -
v_call: TRBV27
j_call: TRBJ1-5
clone_size: once
cdr3_nt: TGTGCCAGCTCCATACAGGGCGCGGATCAGCCCCAGCATTTT
cdr3_aa: CASSIQGADQPQHF

d_call: -
v_call: TRBV6-5
j_call: TRBJ2-7
clone_size: -
cdr3_nt: TGTGCCAGCCGCCTTGCCGGGGCGGGGGCTTACGAGCAGTACTTC
cdr3_aa: CASRLAGAGAYEQYF

d_call: TRBD1
v_call: TRBV5-1
j_call: TRBJ1-1
clone_size: -
cdr3_nt: TGCGCCAGCAGCTCGACTACAGGGGGCTGGGAAGCTTTCTTT
cdr3_aa: CASSSTTGGWEAFF

d_call: -
v_call: TRBV4-1
j_call: TRBJ1-2
clone_size: -
cdr3_nt: TGCGCCAGCAGCCAAGAGGGAGGGCCGGGACTCATGGCTCGGGGCTACACCTTC
cdr3_aa: CASSQEGGPGLMARGYTF

d_call: TRBD2
v_call: TRBV7-9
j_call: TRBJ2-7
clone_size: -
cdr3_nt: TGTGCCAGCAGCAGTAGCGGGGGCTACGAGCAGTACTTC
cdr3_aa: CASSSSGGYEQYF

d_call: -
v_call: TRBV7-9
j_call: TRBJ1-1
clone_size: -
cdr3_nt: TGTGCCAGCAGCTTACAAGGGGAGGACACTGAAGCTTTCTTT
cdr3_aa: CASSLQGEDTEAFF

d_call: -
v_call: TRBV9
j_call: TRBJ1-3
clone_size: -
cdr3_nt: TGTGCCAGCAGCGTACAACTTGACGGGCCGGGGGGAAACACCATATATTTT
cdr3_aa: CASSVQLDGPGGNTIYF

d_call: -
v_call: TRBV30
j_call: TRBJ1-5
clone_size: -
cdr3_nt: TGTGCCTGGACGGGTCAGTTGAATCAGCCCCAGCATTTT
cdr3_aa: CAWTGQLNQPQHF

d_call: TRBD1
v_call: TRBV5-1
j_call: TRBJ2-7
clone_size: -
cdr3_nt: TGCGCCAGCAGCTTTCAGGTGACAGGGGATAGTTCCTACGAGCAGTACTTC
cdr3_aa: CASSFQVTGDSSYEQYF

d_call: -
v_call: TRBV5-5
j_call: TRBJ1-1
clone_size: -
cdr3_nt: TGTGCCAGCAGCTTCCAGGGCGTGAACACTGAAGCTTTCTTT
cdr3_aa: CASSFQGVNTEAFF

d_call: TRBD1
v_call: TRBV11-3
j_call: TRBJ2-5
clone_size: -
cdr3_nt: TGTGCCAGCAGCCGACTGGGACAGGGCATGGAGACCCAGTACTTC
cdr3_aa: CASSRLGQGMETQYF

d_call: TRBD2
v_call: TRBV3-1/TRBV3-2
j_call: TRBJ2-3
clone_size: -
cdr3_nt: TGTGCCAGCAGCCGGAGACTAGCGGGGGGGGTTCGCACAGATACGCAGTATTTT
cdr3_aa: CASSRRLAGGVRTDTQYF

d_call: -
v_call: TRBV30
j_call: TRBJ2-3
clone_size: -
cdr3_nt: TGTGCCTGGAGTGTAGCAGGCGGGTTGGCAGATACGCAGTATTTT
cdr3_aa: CAWSVAGGLADTQYF

d_call: -
v_call: TRBV15
j_call: TRBJ2-2
clone_size: few
cdr3_nt: TGTGCCACCAGCAGAGATCTCGGAGAGAACACCGGGGAGCTGTTTTTT
cdr3_aa: CATSRDLGENTGELFF

d_call: -
v_call: TRBV18
j_call: TRBJ1-2
clone_size: few
cdr3_nt: TGTGCCAGCTCACCACCGACACTGGCTATTGGCTACACCTTC
cdr3_aa: CASSPPTLAIGYTF

d_call: TRBD1
v_call: TRBV11-1
j_call: TRBJ1-2
clone_size: -
cdr3_nt: TGTGCCAGCAGCTCATTGGACAGGATCTATGGCTACACCTTC
cdr3_aa: CASSSLDRIYGYTF

d_call: -
v_call: TRBV2
j_call: TRBJ1-5
clone_size: -
cdr3_nt: TGTGCCAGCAGCAACACGGGAGGGAATCAGCCCCAGCATTTT
cdr3_aa: CASSNTGGNQPQHF

d_call: -
v_call: TRBV2
j_call: TRBJ1-4
clone_size: -
cdr3_nt: TGTGCCAGCAGAGGACAGCCCAATGAAAAACTGTTTTTT
cdr3_aa: CASRGQPNEKLFF

d_call: -
v_call: TRBV25-1
j_call: TRBJ1-1
clone_size: -
cdr3_nt: TGTGCCAGCAGTGTCTACCAACAGGGCACTGAAGCTTTCTTT
cdr3_aa: CASSVYQQGTEAFF

d_call: -
v_call: TRBV19
j_call: TRBJ2-2
clone_size: -
cdr3_nt: TGTGCCAGTAGTATAGGGGAGGGACAAATGAACACCGGGGAGCTGTTTTTT
cdr3_aa: CASSIGEGQMNTGELFF

d_call: -
v_call: TRBV19
j_call: TRBJ1-1
clone_size: -
cdr3_nt: TGTGCCAGTAGTTCCCAGGTGGTCACTGAAGCTTTCTTT
cdr3_aa: CASSSQVVTEAFF

d_call: TRBD1
v_call: TRBV5-1
j_call: TRBJ1-5
clone_size: once
cdr3_nt: TGCGCCAGCAGCTTGGTGGGACAGGGGGATCAGCCCCAGCATTTT
cdr3_aa: CASSLVGQGDQPQHF

d_call: -
v_call: TRBV29-1
j_call: TRBJ1-6
clone_size: few
cdr3_nt: TGCAGCGTTGCCCTGTTGAGGGACACGGCGTCACCCCTCCACTTT
cdr3_aa: CSVALLRDTASPLHF

d_call: TRBD1
v_call: TRBV19
j_call: TRBJ1-2
clone_size: -
cdr3_nt: TGTGCCAGTAGCTTCGGGACAGGGCTCTATGGCTACACCTTC
cdr3_aa: CASSFGTGLYGYTF

d_call: -
v_call: TRBV6-6
j_call: TRBJ2-7
clone_size: few
cdr3_nt: TGTGCCAGCAGTTCAGAAGTCGAGCAGTACTTC
cdr3_aa: CASSSEVEQYF

d_call: TRBD1
v_call: TRBV7-3
j_call: TRBJ1-1
clone_size: once
cdr3_nt: TGTGCCAGCAGCTTGACAGGGACCACTGAAGCTTTCTTT
cdr3_aa: CASSLTGTTEAFF